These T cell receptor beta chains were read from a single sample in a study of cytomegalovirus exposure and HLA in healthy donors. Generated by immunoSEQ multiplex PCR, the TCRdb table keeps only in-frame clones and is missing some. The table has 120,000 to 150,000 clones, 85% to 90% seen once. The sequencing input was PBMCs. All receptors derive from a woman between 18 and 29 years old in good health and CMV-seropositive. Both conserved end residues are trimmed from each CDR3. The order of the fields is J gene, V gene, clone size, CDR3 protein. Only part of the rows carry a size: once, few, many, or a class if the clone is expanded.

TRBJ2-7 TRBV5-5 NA ASSPTVATYEQY
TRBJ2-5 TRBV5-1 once ASSLATRAETQY
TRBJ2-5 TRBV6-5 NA ASSYPAGETQY
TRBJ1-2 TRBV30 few AWSPRVDYGYT
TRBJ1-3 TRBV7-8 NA ASRRFLGTGSGNTIY
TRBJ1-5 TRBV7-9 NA ASSLAGTGFQPQH
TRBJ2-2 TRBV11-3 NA ASSIQGYTGELF
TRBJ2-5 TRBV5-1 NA ASSLISGRAGETQY
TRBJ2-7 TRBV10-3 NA AIRDRSSYEQY
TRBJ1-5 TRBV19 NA ASSARGGTGHDYGNQPQH
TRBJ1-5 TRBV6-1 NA ASSVTAYSNQPQH
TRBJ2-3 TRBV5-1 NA ASKVLPRSTDTQY
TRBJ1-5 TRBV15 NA ATSRDRRGGQPQH
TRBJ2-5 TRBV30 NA AWSVPVGLQETQY
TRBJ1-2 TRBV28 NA ASSLDTGGRGYT
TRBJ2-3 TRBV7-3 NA ASGASTDTQY
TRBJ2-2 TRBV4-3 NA ASSQDLAGETGELF
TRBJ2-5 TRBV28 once ASSLQAGGGETQY
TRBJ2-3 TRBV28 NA ASSPWTGSTDTQY
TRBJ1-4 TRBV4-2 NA ASSQGSPHKKLF
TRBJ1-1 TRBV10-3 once AISASRDSTEAF
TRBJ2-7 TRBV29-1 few SVSDRGYEQY
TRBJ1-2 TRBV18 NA ASSSSGGYT
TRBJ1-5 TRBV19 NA ASSRGQGERDQPQH
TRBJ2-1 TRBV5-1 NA ASSPTLRTSGRALWLEQF
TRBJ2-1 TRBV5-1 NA ASSRDLAGVRFEQF
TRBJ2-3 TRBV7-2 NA ASSLDRGTDTQY
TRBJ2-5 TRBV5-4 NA ASSTRRTSGSSETQY
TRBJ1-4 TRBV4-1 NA ASSQDRGQDEKLF
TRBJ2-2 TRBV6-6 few ASSQSGGRIGELF
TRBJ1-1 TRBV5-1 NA ASSFDRDTEAF
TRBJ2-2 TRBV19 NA ASGGLAGGSGELF
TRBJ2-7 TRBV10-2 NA ANQPESSYEQY
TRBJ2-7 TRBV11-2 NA ASSVSGRSYEQY
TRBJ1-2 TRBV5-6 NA ASSSPRQAQYGYT
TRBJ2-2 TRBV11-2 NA ASSLIVRDNTGELF
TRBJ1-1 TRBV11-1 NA ASSLSVGALGTEAF
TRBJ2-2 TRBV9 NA ASSASGTGFNTGELF
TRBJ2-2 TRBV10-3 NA AISQGTSGTGELF
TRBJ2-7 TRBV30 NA AWSTAAPYEQY
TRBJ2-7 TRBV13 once ASSLGTSGAYEQY
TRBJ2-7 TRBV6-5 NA ASSYYGGRAAEQY
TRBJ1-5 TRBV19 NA ASTPDRGGNQPQH
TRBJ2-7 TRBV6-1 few ASSEALAGSYEQY
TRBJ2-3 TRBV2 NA ASRFDHRDRGGTQY
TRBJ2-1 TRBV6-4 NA ASSDSGQVKEQF
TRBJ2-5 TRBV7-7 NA ASSTGPGGTQY
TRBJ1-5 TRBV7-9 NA ASSSGGSNQPQH
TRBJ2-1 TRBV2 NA ASSGLANEQF
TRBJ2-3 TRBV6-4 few ASSETVGTDTQY
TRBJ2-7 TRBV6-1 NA ASSEGTSGRDRYEQY
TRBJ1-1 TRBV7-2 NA ASSYIRGGGGAEAF
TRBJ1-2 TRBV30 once AWRRANYGYT
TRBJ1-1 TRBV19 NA ASSSAGRTEAF
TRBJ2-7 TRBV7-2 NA ASSLDRGSYEQY
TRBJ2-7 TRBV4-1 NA ASSQDGAGAGYEQY